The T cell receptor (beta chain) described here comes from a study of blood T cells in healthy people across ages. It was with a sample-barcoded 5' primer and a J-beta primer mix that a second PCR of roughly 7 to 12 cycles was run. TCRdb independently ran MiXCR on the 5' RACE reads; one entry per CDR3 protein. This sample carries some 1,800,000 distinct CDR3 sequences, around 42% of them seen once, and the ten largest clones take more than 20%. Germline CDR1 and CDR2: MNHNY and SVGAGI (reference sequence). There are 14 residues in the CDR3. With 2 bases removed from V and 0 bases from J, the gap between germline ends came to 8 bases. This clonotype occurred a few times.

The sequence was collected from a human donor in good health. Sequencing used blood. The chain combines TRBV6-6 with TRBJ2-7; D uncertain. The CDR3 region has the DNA TGTGCCAGCAGTTACATCGTCACCTCCTACGAGCAGTACTTC. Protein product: CASSYIVTSYEQYF.